This T cell receptor (beta chain) originates from a study of blood T cells in healthy people across ages. Findings and limits, study-wide: Compared with aged donors, long-lived donors showed fewer expanded clones, suggesting selection.

Of note for this clonotype: The target antigen is unknown.

This CDR3 is 15 amino acids long. The germline V gene encodes CDR1 SNHLY and CDR2 FYNNEI. V lost 6 bases to trimming and J lost 5 bases; unmatched junction nucleotides: 8. A J-beta primer mix and a sample-barcoded 5' primer were used in a second PCR of about 7 to 12 cycles. TCRdb independently ran MiXCR on the 5' RACE reads; one entry per CDR3 protein. The sample includes 450,000 to 600,000 distinct CDR3 sequences, roughly a quarter of them seen just once. The same specimen was also included in a second study, on T cells of mothers and their children. That work adds: Mothers gave over 8 million TCR beta CDR3 reads each, and children several million each. Unrelated pairs and related pairs have their TCR recombination output shaped similarly by thymic selection.

This receptor was identified in a boy between 2 and 10 years old in good health. Material for sequencing was blood. This chain links TRBV2 with TRBJ2-5; TRBD2 matches 11 bases. This CDR3 is CASSITSGGAETQYF. CDR3 nucleotides: TGTGCCAGCAGCATAACTAGCGGGGGTGCTGAGACCCAGTACTTC.